This entry lists 23 T cell receptor beta chains sequenced from one sample in a study of graft-versus-host responses after intestinal transplantation. Some clones are missing from TCRdb's copy, which holds only in-frame ones; the method was immunoSEQ multiplex PCR. The table has under 90,000 clones, 80% to 95% seen once. The material was PBMCs, obtained 98 days after intestinal transplantation. These receptors were taken from a human patient who received an intestinal transplant, so some T cells may come from the graft donor.

The chain combines TRBV6-1 with TRBJ2-7; 8 bases map to TRBD1. Germline V gene lookup returns CDR1 MNHNS and CDR2 SASEGT. J was trimmed by 3 bases and V by 4 bases; bases with no gene match: 5. This CDR3 spans 14 amino acids. The CDR3 sequence: CASSVQGAHYEQYF. The CDR3 DNA is TGTGCCAGCAGTGTGCAGGGGGCCCACTACGAGCAGTACTTC.

This clone came up a few times. V is TRBV5-5 and J is TRBJ1-3, with TRBD1 matching 10 bases. The V segment lost 5 bases and the J segment 1 base; nucleotides outside the gene matches: 6. The CDR3 sequence is 16 residues long. From germline, CDR1 is SGHKS and CDR2 YYEKEE (reference sequence). The CDR3 DNA reads as TGTGCCAGCAGTATGACAGGGGGCGCGTCTGGAAACACCATATATTTT. Translating gives CASSMTGGASGNTIYF.

V usage is TRBV19 and J usage is TRBJ1-2; 7 bases match TRBD1. This CDR3 contains 13 residues. Trimming at V came to 2 bases and at J to 6 bases, leaving 3 bases not matched to a gene. Germline values: CDR1 LNHDA, CDR2 SQIVND (reference sequence). The CDR3 bases are TGTGCCAGTAGTATAAACAGGGGTAATGGCTACACCTTC. Translated: CASSINRGNGYTF.

This clone occurred a few times. V usage is TRBV28 and J usage is TRBJ1-4; 7 bases are a match to TRBD1. Germline CDR1 MDHEN, CDR2 SYDVKM. V gave up 7 bases and J gave up 1 base; unmatched junction bases: 3. The CDR3 has 14 amino acids. The CDR3 loop is CASTGGVTNEKLFF. The DNA of the CDR3 is TGTGCCAGCACAGGGGGGGTAACTAATGAAAAACTGTTTTTT.

The chain carries TRBV6-5 and TRBJ1-6; D gene ambiguous. The CDR3 extends over 12 amino acids. Germline CDR1 is MNHEY and CDR2 is SVGAGI. Trimming stripped 5 bases from V and 14 bases from J, with 13 bases between. DNA of the CDR3: TGTGCCAGCAGTGAAACCCCGGCGACCCTCCACTTT. Protein: CASSETPATLHF.

In DNA form, the CDR3 reads TGTGCCAGCAGTGGACTAGCGGGGAACCAAGAGACCCAGTACTTC. Translated: CASSGLAGNQETQYF. This sequence joins TRBV6-1 and TRBJ2-5; 11 nucleotides line up with TRBD2. J lost 0 bases, V lost 4 bases, and 1 base had no gene match. The CDR3 runs to 15 residues. Germline V gene data show CDR1 as MNHNS and CDR2 as SASEGT.

The gene calls are TRBV6-6 and TRBJ2-7, with 8 nucleotides matching TRBD1. The junction had 1 base not matched to a gene; V was cut back by 4 bases and J by 2 bases. There are 13 residues in the CDR3. Germline V CDR1 and CDR2: MNHNY, SVGAGI (reference sequence). CDR3 nucleotides: TGTGCCAGCAGTTCGGACAGGGCCTACGAGCAGTACTTC. It specifies CASSSDRAYEQYF.

This clone has just one count. This chain connects TRBV19 to TRBJ1-4; tentative D call: TRBD1 (5 bases). The CDR3 length is 16 residues. V dropped 5 bases and J dropped 0 bases, with 13 bases sitting between them. Looked up from germline, CDR1 is LNHDA and CDR2 is SQIVND (reference sequence). Here the CDR3 DNA reads TGTGCCAGTAGTCTCGGGACGTCTGCAACTAATGAAAAACTGTTTTTT. Translation: CASSLGTSATNEKLFF.

This clone was detected a few times. The rearrangement uses TRBV5-1 and TRBJ2-1, with 10 bases identical to TRBD2. This CDR3 has 15 amino acids. CDR1 and CDR2 (germline): SGHRS, YFSETQ. The trim removed 3 bases at V and 7 bases at J, leaving 7 bases unmatched. The CDR3 DNA follows: TGCGCCAGCAGCTGGAGCGGGGGGGCTTATAATGAGCAGTTCTTC. Amino acid sequence: CASSWSGGAYNEQFF.

V gene TRBV6-5 combines with J gene TRBJ1-2, with D uncertain. V lost 2 bases and J 0 bases, leaving 7 bases between the germline ends. Germline V CDR1 and CDR2: MNHEY, SVGAGI. The CDR3 spans 14 residues. CDR3 coding DNA: TGTGCCAGCAGTTACACCGGAACTAACTATGGCTACACCTTC. Its translation is CASSYTGTNYGYTF.

The V and J genes are TRBV6-5 and TRBJ2-5; 7 bases match TRBD1. Per germline, CDR1 MNHEY and CDR2 SVGAGI. The V segment lost 5 bases and the J segment 1 base; nucleotides outside the gene matches: 4. The CDR3 contains 14 residues. The CDR3 region has the DNA TGTGCCAGCAGTCCGTGGGACAGCCAAGAGACCCAGTACTTC. Residues: CASSPWDSQETQYF.

This sequence joins TRBV11-2 and TRBJ2-3, with a tentative D call TRBD2 (6 bases). Germline V gives CDR1 SGHAT, CDR2 FQNNGV. The CDR3 extends over 16 amino acids. The V and J ends lost 0 bases and 3 bases respectively, with 13 bases between them. CDR3 loop: CASSLDLLGGTDTQYF. The CDR3 coding sequence is TGTGCCAGCAGCTTAGATTTATTGGGGGGAACAGATACGCAGTATTTT.

The gene calls are TRBV2 and TRBJ2-1; the match to TRBD2 covers 8 bases. Germline values: CDR1 SNHLY, CDR2 FYNNEI. V lost 6 bases to trimming and J lost 0 bases; unmatched junction nucleotides: 10. CDR3 length: 17 residues. The CDR3 loop reads CASRRRAGASSYNEQFF. In DNA form, the CDR3 reads TGTGCCAGCAGACGGCGAGCGGGAGCGAGCTCCTACAATGAGCAGTTCTTC. Full variable domain (missing parts from reference TRBV2 and TRBJ2-1): EPEVTQTPSHQVTQMGQEVILRCVPISNHLYFYWYRQILGQKVEFLVSFYNNEISEKSEIFDDQFSVERPDGSNFTLKIRSTKLEDSAMYFCASRRRAGASSYNEQFFGPGTRLTVL.

The J gene is TRBJ2-3, the V gene TRBV7-8, with a possible D match to TRBD2 (5 bases). V shed 5 bases and J shed 4 bases, with 13 bases lying between them. The CDR3 length is 14 residues. The germline CDR1 and CDR2 sequences are SGHVS and FQNEAQ. The CDR3 protein is CASSPARSADTQYF. CDR3 bases: TGTGCCAGCAGCCCCGCCCGTAGCGCAGATACGCAGTATTTT.

This chain joins TRBV29-1 and TRBJ2-7, with 8 positions matching TRBD2. V dropped 1 base and J dropped 5; count of bases not matched to a gene: 4. Germline-derived CDR1 and CDR2 are SQVTM and ANQGSEA. The CDR3 contains 13 residues. The CDR3 DNA follows: TGCAGCGTTGAAGGAGTGACTAGCGACGAGCAGTACTTC. Residues: CSVEGVTSDEQYF.

This clone was counted a few times. This chain connects TRBV6-5 to TRBJ1-3; 9 bases are shared with TRBD1. The trim removed 7 bases at V and 5 bases at J, leaving 9 bases unmatched. This CDR3 comprises 15 residues. CDR1 and CDR2 from the germline V gene are MNHEY and SVGAGI. The CDR3 region is CASTGGQGSRNTIYF. In DNA, the CDR3 is TGTGCCAGCACTGGGGGACAGGGCAGCAGAAACACCATATATTTT.

J is TRBJ2-7 and V is TRBV29-1; tentatively, D is TRBD1 (6 bases). CDR3 length: 14 amino acids. The germline gives CDR1 SQVTM, CDR2 ANQGSEA. V shed 6 bases and J shed 0 bases, with 15 bases lying between them. The CDR3 here is CSVTDRKSSYEQYF. The CDR3 DNA is TGCAGCGTAACCGACAGGAAGAGCTCCTACGAGCAGTACTTC.

The J gene is TRBJ1-2, the V gene TRBV6-6; 7 nucleotides align to TRBD1. This CDR3 spans 13 amino acids. With V trimmed by 6 bases and J by 6 bases, 7 bases remained unmatched. Germline lookup yields CDR1 MNHNY and CDR2 SVGAGI (reference sequence). CDR3 sequence reads: CASRQQGYDGYTF. The CDR3 coding sequence is TGTGCCAGCAGACAACAGGGGTACGATGGCTACACCTTC.

V is TRBV30 and J is TRBJ2-4, with D unclear. Trimming took off 2 bases at V and 0 bases at J, with 14 bases between the two ends. Germline loops: CDR1 GTSNPN, CDR2 SVGIG (reference sequence). The CDR3 totals 16 residues. The CDR3 is CAWSRRIGLAKNIQYF. CDR3 nucleotide sequence: TGTGCCTGGAGTCGTAGGATAGGGTTAGCCAAAAACATTCAGTACTTC.

The chain employs TRBV5-6 and TRBJ2-7, with 10 nucleotides matching TRBD1. Germline V CDR1 and CDR2: SGHDT, YYEEEE. The CDR3 has 16 residues. J lost 3 bases, V lost 1 base, and 7 bases had no gene match. CDR3 region: CASSLPPGTGDYEQYF. The DNA for the CDR3 is TGTGCCAGCAGCTTGCCACCCGGGACAGGGGACTACGAGCAGTACTTC.

The CDR3 loop is CASSLEAGETQYF. The CDR3 region has the DNA TGCGCCAGCAGCTTGGAGGCGGGGGAGACCCAGTACTTC. This chain connects TRBV5-1 to TRBJ2-5; perhaps TRBD2 as D (6 bases). Germline V gene sequence: CDR1 SGHRS, CDR2 YFSETQ. The CDR3 has 13 residues. V was cut by 0 bases and J by 5 bases, with 8 bases left in between. Full variable domain (rest looked up from reference TRBV5-1 and TRBJ2-5): KAGVTQTPRYLIKTRGQQVTLSCSPISGHRSVSWYQQTPGQGLQFLFEYFSETQRNKGNFPGRFSGRQFSNSRSEMNVSTLELGDSALYLCASSLEAGETQYFGPGTRLLVL.

A remark on this clone: Sequence at one end of the junction differs from germline and may be a read error. This chain joins TRBV5-1 and TRBJ1-5, with D possibly being TRBD1 (6 bases). The CDR3 is made up of 15 amino acids. Germline V gives CDR1 SGHRS, CDR2 YFSETQ. CDR3 sequence (DNA): TGCCCCAGCAGCTTGGGGGGGGGCCCCGATCAGCCCCAGCATTTT. Its translation is CPSSLGGGPDQPQHF.

The chain links TRBV9 to TRBJ1-2, with a possible D match to TRBD1 (6 bases). CDR3 length: 13 amino acids. Trimming shortened V by 4 bases and J by 8 bases, and 15 bases separated the two germline ends. CDR1 is SGDLS and CDR2 is YYNGEE in the germline V gene. The CDR3 loop reads CASSTQTGWGYTF. The CDR3 DNA reads as TGTGCCAGCAGCACCCAGACAGGTTGGGGCTACACCTTC. The variable domain in full, with the rest retrieved from reference TRBV9 and TRBJ1-2, is DSGVTQTPKHLITATGQRVTLRCSPRSGDLSVYWYQQSLDQGLQFLIQYYNGEERAKGNILERFSAQQFPDLHSELNLSSLELGDSALYFCASSTQTGWGYTFGSGTRLTVV.